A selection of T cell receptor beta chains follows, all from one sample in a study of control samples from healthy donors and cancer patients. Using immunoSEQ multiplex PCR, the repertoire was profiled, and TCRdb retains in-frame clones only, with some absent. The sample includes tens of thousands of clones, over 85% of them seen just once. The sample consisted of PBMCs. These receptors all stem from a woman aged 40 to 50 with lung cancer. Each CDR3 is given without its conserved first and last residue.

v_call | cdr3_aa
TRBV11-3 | ASRRAGEKLF
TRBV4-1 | ASSQDRTPGTDTQY
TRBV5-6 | ASSPGTAHYGYT
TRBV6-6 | ASSYQGQGSYEQY
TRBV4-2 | ASSQDQFTAAF
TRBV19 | ATRGGTANTEAF
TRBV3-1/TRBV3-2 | ASSQGRNTEAF
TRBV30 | AWSEGAGANVLT
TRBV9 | ASSVAVSGQANTEAF
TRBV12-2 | ASRLSDSRGTEAF
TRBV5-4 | ASSFGQNQPNYGYT
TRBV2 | ASYGGGLDEQF
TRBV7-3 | ASSPLAGSTDTQY
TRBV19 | ASSGRARTNEKLF
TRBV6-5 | ASSYSNRVVNSPLH
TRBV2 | ASSKERDNEAF
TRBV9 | ASSVNYGYT
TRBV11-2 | ASSLLRGPNNEQF
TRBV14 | ASSHRQESNYGYT
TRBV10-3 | AISELRRGSMNTEAF
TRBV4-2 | ASRGTSPHGYT
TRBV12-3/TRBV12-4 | ASKRVNQPQH
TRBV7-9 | ASSPKGRGNTEAF
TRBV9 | ASSQDPGQGYYGYT
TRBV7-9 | ASSSGRASGDEQY
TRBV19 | ASSRELAYEQY
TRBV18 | ASSLTDRTPNYGYT
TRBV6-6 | ASSYGSGAYSPLH
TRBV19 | ASSIAPGETQY
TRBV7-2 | ASSPPSGGADTDTQY
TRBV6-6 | ASSQGEDGRETQY
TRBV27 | ASSLTPPIETGELF
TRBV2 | ASSDLGQGGQPQH
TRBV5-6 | ASSLFRDRAIH
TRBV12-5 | ASGLVTWTGGDYGYT
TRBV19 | ASSDRGQGVVADTQY
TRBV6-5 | ASSSKQGVADTQY
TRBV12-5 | ASGVPGTSGAF
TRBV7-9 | ASRGQNYGYT
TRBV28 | ASRRPSPGNTEAF
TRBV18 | ASSAGTATSEAF
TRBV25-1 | ASSELGSGQQETQY
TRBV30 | AWSSDGFRGDTQY
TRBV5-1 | ASSLQTSTDTQY
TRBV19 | ASIGRGKNTEAF
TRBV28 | ASRPLAGGPSLLTGELF
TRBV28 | ASSSGVDTQY
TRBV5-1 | ASSLVITSHNEQF
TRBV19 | ASSIGEGLDNQPQH
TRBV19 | ASSPDAYEQY
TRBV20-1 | SASTFETGVPQNIQY
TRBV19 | ASSGALYQPQH
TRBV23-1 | ASSLSYSDSLYWNTIY